The 30 T cell receptor beta chains below come from one sample, sequenced in a study of blood T cell repertoires in COVID-19. Some clones are missing from TCRdb's copy, which holds only in-frame ones; the method was immunoSEQ multiplex PCR. The sample carries 200,000 to 250,000 clones, about 90% recorded once. Sample: PBMCs or T cells enriched from blood (not recorded which). All receptors come from a woman aged 45-65 years with acute COVID-19.

This clone occurred a few times. V usage is TRBV28 and J usage is TRBJ1-2; D is unresolved. Germline CDR1 reads MDHEN; CDR2 reads SYDVKM. The CDR3 contains 14 residues. V was cut by 7 bases and J by 7 bases, with 19 bases left in between. The CDR3 here is CASTIFRKGSGYTF. The CDR3 coding sequence is TGTGCCAGCACCATATTCCGGAAAGGGAGTGGCTACACCTTC.

This clone occurred once. This chain connects TRBV5-4 to TRBJ2-5; the D gene is possibly TRBD1 (5 bases). CDR1 SGHNT and CDR2 YYREEE come from the germline V gene (reference sequence). V shed 2 bases and J shed 3 bases, with 8 bases lying between them. The CDR3 extends over 13 amino acids. CDR3 region: CASSFIGEETQYF. The CDR3 nucleotides are TGTGCCAGCAGCTTCATAGGGGAAGAGACCCAGTACTTC. The variable domain in full, with the rest retrieved from reference TRBV5-4 and TRBJ2-5, is ETGVTQSPTHLIKTRGQQVTLRCSSQSGHNTVSWYQQALGQGPQFIFQYYREEENGRGNFPPRFSGLQFPNYSSELNVNALELDDSALYLCASSFIGEETQYFGPGTRLLVL.

The chain couples TRBV20-1 to TRBJ1-1; D is possibly TRBD1 (5 bases). Looked up from germline, CDR1 is DFQATT and CDR2 is SNEGSKA (reference sequence). The ends were cut back, 3 bases at V and 2 bases at J, with 22 bases in the middle. This CDR3 has 17 residues. The CDR3 is CSASGPPYRKTNTEAFF. CDR3 in DNA: TGCAGTGCTAGTGGGCCCCCTTACAGGAAAACTAACACTGAAGCTTTCTTT.

V is TRBV18 and J is TRBJ2-2; 12 nucleotides agree with TRBD2. CDR1 KGHSH and CDR2 LQKENI come from the germline V gene. The trim removed 4 bases at V and 3 bases at J, leaving 3 bases unmatched. The CDR3 has 16 residues. The CDR3 bases are TGTGCCAGCTCACAACTAGCGGGAGGTGACACCGGGGAGCTGTTTTTT. This sequence encodes CASSQLAGGDTGELFF. The full variable domain, rest sourced from reference TRBV18 and TRBJ2-2, is NAGVMQNPRHLVRRRGQEARLRCSPMKGHSHVYWYRQLPEEGLKFMVYLQKENIIDESGMPKERFSAEFPKEGPSILRIQQVVRGDSAAYFCASSQLAGGDTGELFFGEGSRLTVL.

This clone was counted between two and nine times. The chain couples TRBV15 to TRBJ2-4; 11 positions agree with TRBD1. Per the germline V gene, CDR1 is LNHNV and CDR2 is YYDKDF (reference sequence). Unmatched junction bases numbered 1, after V lost 3 bases and J lost 6 bases. The CDR3 is 14 residues long. CDR3 coding DNA: TGTGCCACCAGCAGGGGGACAGGGGGAAACATTCAGTACTTC. Amino acids: CATSRGTGGNIQYF. Full variable domain (remainder filled in from reference TRBV15 and TRBJ2-4): DAMVIQNPRYQVTQFGKPVTLSCSQTLNHNVMYWYQQKSSQAPKLLFHYYDKDFNNEADTPDNFQSRRPNTSFCFLDIRSPGLGDTAMYLCATSRGTGGNIQYFGAGTRLSVL.

The chain couples TRBV14 to TRBJ2-7; TRBD2 is a possible D gene (6 bases). V was clipped by 0 bases and J by 3 bases, with 15 bases between them. The CDR3 runs to 16 residues. Germline assignment: CDR1 SGHDN and CDR2 FVKESK. CDR3 sequence (DNA): TGTGCCAGCAGCCAAGATACTGCTAGGGAGGACTACGAGCAGTACTTC. Translating it yields CASSQDTAREDYEQYF.

The chain combines TRBV28 with TRBJ2-7; TRBD1 aligns across 10 bases. Germline assignment: CDR1 MDHEN and CDR2 SYDVKM. The CDR3 extends over 15 amino acids. The trim removed 5 bases at V and 2 bases at J, leaving 6 bases unmatched. CDR3 sequence (DNA): TGTGCCAGCAGTACCCCCGGGACAGGGGCCTACGAGCAGTACTTC. Translation gives CASSTPGTGAYEQYF.

V and J are TRBV27 and TRBJ2-3, with 7 bases aligning to TRBD1. The CDR3 runs to 14 residues. V trimming: 2 bases; J trimming: 2 bases; junction bases outside the gene matches: 1. CDR1 is MNHEY and CDR2 is SMNVEV in the germline V gene (reference sequence). The CDR3 spells CASSLDRVTDTQYF. The DNA of the CDR3 is TGTGCCAGCAGTTTAGACAGGGTCACAGATACGCAGTATTTT.

This clone was counted between two and nine times. V usage is TRBV6-5 and J usage is TRBJ2-7; 9 bases align to TRBD2. J gave up 6 bases and V 8 bases, and 11 bases lay outside the gene matches. The germline V gene encodes CDR1 MNHEY and CDR2 SVGAGI. This CDR3 is built from 14 residues. In nucleotides, the CDR3 is TGTGCCAGCCGAGCCCTTAGCGGGAGTAGCGAGCAGTACTTC. Translation gives CASRALSGSSEQYF.

The chain couples TRBV28 to TRBJ1-1; tentatively, D is TRBD1 (6 bases). V shed 6 bases and J shed 2 bases, with 10 bases lying between them. Germline assignment: CDR1 MDHEN and CDR2 SYDVKM. The CDR3 sequence is 13 residues long. CDR3 DNA sequence: TGTGCCAGCAGACCCGGGACAAACACTGAAGCTTTCTTT. This gives the protein CASRPGTNTEAFF.

The chain recombines TRBV5-1 with TRBJ2-3; TRBD1 might be the D (6 bases). This CDR3 has 12 amino acids. CDR1 and CDR2 from the germline V gene are SGHRS and YFSETQ. Deletions cut 3 bases from V and 6 bases from J, with 8 bases between. CDR3 amino acids: CASSSGQDTQYF. The CDR3 DNA reads as TGCGCCAGCAGCTCCGGACAGGATACGCAGTATTTT.

The chain combines TRBV19 with TRBJ2-6; 8 bases map to TRBD1. From germline, CDR1 is LNHDA and CDR2 SQIVND (reference sequence). The CDR3 is 18 residues long. V was pared by 3 bases and J by 0 bases, with 7 bases of the junction left unmatched. In nucleotides, the CDR3 is TGTGCCAGTAGTATCAGGGGACAGGTCAACTCTGGGGCCAACGTCCTGACTTTC. This translates into CASSIRGQVNSGANVLTF.

This clone has a single count. The chain employs TRBV7-9 and TRBJ2-7; tentatively, D is TRBD1 (6 bases). With 5 bases removed from V and 6 bases from J, the gap between germline ends came to 17 bases. The V gene's germline CDR1 is SEHNR and CDR2 FQNEAQ (reference sequence). This CDR3 contains 14 residues. CDR3 sequence (DNA): TGTGCCAGCAGCCTCGGACAGCGCGGTTCCGAGCAGTACTTC. Protein product: CASSLGQRGSEQYF.

The chain carries TRBV9 and TRBJ2-3; the match to TRBD1 covers 7 bases. Germline assignment: CDR1 SGDLS and CDR2 YYNGEE. The CDR3 has 15 residues. The V gene end was trimmed by 0 bases and the J gene end by 4 bases; junction bases not matched to a gene: 5. Here the CDR3 DNA reads TGTGCCAGCAGCGTAGAGGGACAGTATCCAGATACGCAGTATTTT. It specifies CASSVEGQYPDTQYF. The variable domain in full, with the rest retrieved from reference TRBV9 and TRBJ2-3, is DSGVTQTPKHLITATGQRVTLRCSPRSGDLSVYWYQQSLDQGLQFLIQYYNGEERAKGNILERFSAQQFPDLHSELNLSSLELGDSALYFCASSVEGQYPDTQYFGPGTRLTVL.

V is TRBV9 and J is TRBJ2-4; D gene uncertain. Germline lookup yields CDR1 SGDLS and CDR2 YYNGEE. V shed 0 bases and J shed 2 bases, with 3 bases lying between them. The CDR3 contains 13 residues. The CDR3 DNA is TGTGCCAGCAGCGTAGCAACCAAAAACATTCAGTACTTC. Translated, it gives CASSVATKNIQYF.

V gene TRBV5-6 combines with J gene TRBJ2-7, with 9 bases that match TRBD1. The junction had 5 bases not matched to a gene; V was cut back by 4 bases and J by 3 bases. Germline V gene sequence: CDR1 SGHDT, CDR2 YYEEEE. The CDR3 is made up of 14 amino acids. The CDR3 DNA is TGTGCCAGCAGCCCAGACAGGGGGGACTACGAGCAGTACTTC. Its translation: CASSPDRGDYEQYF.

This sequence joins TRBV11-2 and TRBJ2-5; 8 positions agree with TRBD1. The V and J ends lost 5 bases and 5 bases, in that order; junction bases with no gene match: 7. This CDR3 is 14 amino acids long. Germline CDR1 SGHAT, CDR2 FQNNGV. DNA of the CDR3: TGTGCCAGCAGCGTCGGGAACAGGGGGGAGACCCAGTACTTC. It specifies CASSVGNRGETQYF. Based on the CDR3 plus reference TRBV11-2 and TRBJ2-5, the full variable domain is EAGVAQSPRYKIIEKRQSVAFWCNPISGHATLYWYQQILGQGPKLLIQFQNNGVVDDSQLPKDRFSAERLKGVDSTLKIQPAKLEDSAVYLCASSVGNRGETQYFGPGTRLLVL.

The chain links TRBV7-9 to TRBJ1-2; 7 bases align to TRBD1. Per the germline V gene, CDR1 is SEHNR and CDR2 is FQNEAQ (reference sequence). Trimming took 3 bases from V and 2 from J; bases not matched to a gene: 6. The CDR3 totals 15 residues. The CDR3, as DNA: TGTGCCAGCAGCTTGGGCCAGACAGGGAACTATGGCTACACCTTC. It yields the protein CASSLGQTGNYGYTF.

This clone was picked up one time. This sequence joins TRBV2 and TRBJ1-5, with D possibly being TRBD1 (6 bases). This CDR3 has 15 residues. V was cut by 5 bases and J by 4 bases, with 15 bases left in between. Germline CDR1 and CDR2: SNHLY and FYNNEI. Here the CDR3 reads CASSSPGQGNQPQHF. In nucleotides, the CDR3 is TGTGCCAGCAGTTCGCCGGGACAAGGAAATCAGCCCCAGCATTTT.

The chain has TRBV19 and TRBJ1-5; 7 bases align to TRBD1. This CDR3 has 16 residues. Unmatched junction bases numbered 12, after V lost 4 bases and J lost 6 bases. Germline lookup yields CDR1 LNHDA and CDR2 SQIVND (reference sequence). CDR3 protein: CASSSGTASYGQPQHF. DNA for the CDR3: TGTGCCAGTAGTAGCGGGACAGCTTCTTATGGTCAGCCCCAGCATTTT.

This clone was detected a few times. The V gene is TRBV10-3, the J gene TRBJ1-5; a weak D match, TRBD1 (5 bases). The germline V gene has CDR1 ENHRY and CDR2 SYGVKD. Trimming removed 2 bases at V and 1 base at J, with 9 bases between. CDR3 size: 15 residues. CDR3 in amino acids: CAISEGAGSNQPQHF. The CDR3 DNA sequence: TGTGCCATCAGTGAGGGGGCAGGGAGCAATCAGCCCCAGCATTTT.

This clone has a single count. The chain joins TRBV5-1 to TRBJ2-1; 7 nucleotides match TRBD1. V lost 2 bases and J lost 4; bases outside the gene matches: 6. Germline assignment: CDR1 SGHRS and CDR2 YFSETQ. The CDR3 runs 15 residues. The CDR3 protein is CASSFTGTAYNEQFF. As DNA, the CDR3 is TGCGCCAGCAGCTTTACCGGGACAGCTTACAATGAGCAGTTCTTC.

The chain combines TRBV3-1 (or the pseudogene TRBV3-2) with TRBJ1-1; a weak D match, TRBD1 (5 bases). V gave up 4 bases and J gave up 0 bases, with 12 bases separating them. This CDR3 contains 15 residues. The germline gives CDR1 LGHDT, CDR2 YNNKEL (reference sequence). CDR3 protein: CASSPSGVVNTEAFF. Written as DNA, the CDR3 is TGTGCCAGCAGCCCCTCGGGGGTCGTGAACACTGAAGCTTTCTTT.

J is TRBJ2-1 and V is TRBV11-3, with TRBD2 matching 7 bases. The CDR3 spans 13 residues. J was trimmed by 9 bases and V by 4 bases; bases with no gene match: 6. Germline CDR1 is SGHNT and CDR2 is YENEEA. The CDR3 DNA is TGTGCCAGCAGCTCCAGACTAGCTGGTGAGCAGTTCTTC. Its protein is CASSSRLAGEQFF.

The chain carries TRBV7-9 and TRBJ2-7; D remains unclear. Germline-derived CDR1 and CDR2 are SEHNR and FQNEAQ (reference sequence). This CDR3 region has 12 residues. The germline V and J ends were trimmed by 4 bases and 4 bases, with 8 bases remaining between them. The CDR3 sequence is CASSYEQYEQYF. The CDR3, as DNA: TGTGCCAGCAGCTATGAACAGTACGAGCAGTACTTC.

This rearrangement joins TRBV2 to TRBJ2-7; weak D call: TRBD1 (5 bases). This CDR3 is 12 amino acids long. The germline V gene encodes CDR1 SNHLY and CDR2 FYNNEI. V lost 8 bases to trimming and J lost 4 bases, with 12 bases between them. CDR3 sequence reads: CASCQGSYEQYF. CDR3 bases: TGTGCCAGCTGCCAGGGTTCGTACGAGCAGTACTTC.

The chain couples TRBV5-1 to TRBJ2-5; the match to TRBD2 covers 8 bases. This CDR3 spans 15 amino acids. J lost 5 bases, V lost 4 bases, and 10 bases had no gene match. The germline CDR1 and CDR2 sequences are SGHRS and YFSETQ. CDR3 region: CASSPLSGILETQYF. As DNA, the CDR3 is TGCGCCAGCAGCCCTCTTAGCGGGATTTTGGAGACCCAGTACTTC.

V usage is TRBV5-4 and J usage is TRBJ1-4; 7 positions agree with TRBD1. The CDR3 runs to 14 residues. Germline values: CDR1 SGHNT, CDR2 YYREEE (reference sequence). V lost 0 bases and J lost 7; bases outside the gene matches: 3. CDR3 protein: CASSLDRGPEKLFF. The CDR3 coding sequence is TGTGCCAGCAGCTTGGATAGGGGGCCTGAAAAACTGTTTTTT.

The chain couples TRBV7-3 to TRBJ2-3, with TRBD2 matching over 9 bases. Germline V gene data show CDR1 as SGHTA and CDR2 as FQGTGA. The CDR3 is 16 amino acids. V lost 1 base to trimming and J lost 4 bases; unmatched junction nucleotides: 6. This CDR3 reads CASSLNAGGRADTQYF. CDR3 sequence (DNA): TGTGCCAGCAGCTTAAACGCGGGCGGGAGGGCAGATACGCAGTATTTT. Filled out from reference TRBV7-3 and TRBJ2-3, the complete variable domain reads GAGVSQTPSNKVTEKGKYVELRCDPISGHTALYWYRQSLGQGPEFLIYFQGTGAADDSGLPNDRFFAVRPEGSVSTLKIQRTERGDSAVYLCASSLNAGGRADTQYFGPGTRLTVL.

The chain links TRBV4-1 to TRBJ1-4, with TRBD1 matching 7 bases. Germline values: CDR1 MGHRA, CDR2 YSYEKL. J lost 4 bases, V lost 6 bases, and 11 bases had no gene match. This CDR3 has 16 residues. CDR3 protein: CASRDPRQGGNEKLFF. The CDR3 DNA reads TGCGCCAGCAGGGACCCCAGGCAGGGGGGTAATGAAAAACTGTTTTTT.